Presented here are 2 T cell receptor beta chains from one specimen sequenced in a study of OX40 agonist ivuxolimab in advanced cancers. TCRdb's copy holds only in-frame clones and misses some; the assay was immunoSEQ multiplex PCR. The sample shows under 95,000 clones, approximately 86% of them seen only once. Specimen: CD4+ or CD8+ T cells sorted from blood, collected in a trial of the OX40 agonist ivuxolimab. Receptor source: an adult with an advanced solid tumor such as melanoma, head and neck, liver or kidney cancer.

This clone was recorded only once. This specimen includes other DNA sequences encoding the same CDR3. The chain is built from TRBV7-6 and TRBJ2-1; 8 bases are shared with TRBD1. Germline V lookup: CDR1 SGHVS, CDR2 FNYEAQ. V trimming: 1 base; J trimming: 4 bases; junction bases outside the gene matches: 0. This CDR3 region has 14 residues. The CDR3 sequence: CASSLGTGYNEQFF. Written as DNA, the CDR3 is TGTGCCAGCAGCTTAGGGACAGGGTACAATGAGCAGTTCTTC.

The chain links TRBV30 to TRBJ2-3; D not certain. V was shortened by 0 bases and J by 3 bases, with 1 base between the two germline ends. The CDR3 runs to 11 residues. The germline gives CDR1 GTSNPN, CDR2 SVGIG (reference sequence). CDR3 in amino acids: CAWSVTDTQYF. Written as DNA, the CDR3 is TGTGCCTGGAGTGTGACAGATACGCAGTATTTT.